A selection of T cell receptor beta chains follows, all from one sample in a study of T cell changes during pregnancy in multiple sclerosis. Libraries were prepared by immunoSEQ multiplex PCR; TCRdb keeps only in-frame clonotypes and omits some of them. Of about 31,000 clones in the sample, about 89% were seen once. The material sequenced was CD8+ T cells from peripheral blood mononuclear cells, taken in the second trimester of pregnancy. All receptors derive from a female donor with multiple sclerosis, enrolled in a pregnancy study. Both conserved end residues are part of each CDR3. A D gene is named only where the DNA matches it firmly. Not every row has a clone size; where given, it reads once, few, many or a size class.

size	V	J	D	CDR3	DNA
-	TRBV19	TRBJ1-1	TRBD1	CASGLTGGLNTEAFF	TGTGCCAGTGGACTTACAGGGGGCCTGAACACTGAAGCTTTCTTT
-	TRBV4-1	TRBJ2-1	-	CASSQGARNEQFF	TGCGCCAGCAGCCAAGGGGCAAGAAATGAGCAGTTCTTC
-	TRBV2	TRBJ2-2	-	CASSDSSSAFPGELFF	TGTGCCAGCAGTGATAGTTCCAGCGCCTTCCCCGGGGAGCTGTTTTTT
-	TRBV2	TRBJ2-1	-	CASSDRARKLGDHYNEQFF	TGTGCCAGCAGTGATCGCGCCAGAAAACTTGGAGACCACTACAATGAGCAGTTCTTC
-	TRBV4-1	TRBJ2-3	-	CASSQGLSDTQYF	TGCGCCAGCAGCCAAGGGCTTTCGGATACGCAGTATTTT
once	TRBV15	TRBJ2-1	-	CATSSRDSSYNEQFF	TGTGCCACCAGCAGCCGGGACTCGAGTTACAATGAGCAGTTCTTC
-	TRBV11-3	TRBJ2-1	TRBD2	CASSPGTSGRGPRREQFF	TGTGCCAGCAGCCCTGGGACTAGCGGGAGGGGGCCTCGCCGTGAGCAGTTCTTC
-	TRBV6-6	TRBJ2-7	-	CASSYGSSNEQYF	TGTGCCAGCAGTTACGGATCTAGCAACGAGCAGTACTTC
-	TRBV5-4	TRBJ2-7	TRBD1	CATMGQGYEQYF	TGTGCCACCATGGGACAGGGGTACGAGCAGTACTTC
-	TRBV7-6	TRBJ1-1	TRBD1	CASSLGTGKNEAFF	TGTGCCAGCAGCTTAGGGACAGGGAAGAATGAAGCTTTCTTT
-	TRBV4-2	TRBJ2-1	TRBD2	CASSQGTSGSYNEQFF	TGTGCCAGCAGCCAAGGCACTAGCGGGAGTTACAATGAGCAGTTCTTC
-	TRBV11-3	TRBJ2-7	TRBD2	CASSLAGGPAYEQYF	TGTGCCAGCAGCTTAGCGGGAGGGCCTGCATACGAGCAGTACTTC
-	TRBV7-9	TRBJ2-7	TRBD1	CASSVSSGQGSYEQYF	TGTGCCAGCAGCGTCTCATCCGGACAGGGATCCTACGAGCAGTACTTC
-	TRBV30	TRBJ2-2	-	CAWNEYGTGELFF	TGTGCCTGGAATGAGTATGGCACCGGGGAGCTGTTTTTT